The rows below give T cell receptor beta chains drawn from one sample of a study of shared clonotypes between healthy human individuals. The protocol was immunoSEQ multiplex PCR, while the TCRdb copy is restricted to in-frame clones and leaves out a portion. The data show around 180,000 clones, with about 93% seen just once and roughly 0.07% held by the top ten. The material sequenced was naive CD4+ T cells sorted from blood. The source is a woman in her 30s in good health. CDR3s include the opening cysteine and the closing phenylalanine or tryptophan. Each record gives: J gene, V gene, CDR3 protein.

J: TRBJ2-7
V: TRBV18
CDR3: CASSPGLAGRDGEQYF

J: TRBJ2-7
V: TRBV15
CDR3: CATSRGTGGSYEQYF

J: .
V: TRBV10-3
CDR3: CAIMSHPGRELAGGSYEQYF

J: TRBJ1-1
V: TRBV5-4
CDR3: CASSWGRENTEAFF

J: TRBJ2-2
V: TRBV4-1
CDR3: CASSRRQGADTGELFF

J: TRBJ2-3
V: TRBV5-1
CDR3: CASSFGTPFSSTDTQYF

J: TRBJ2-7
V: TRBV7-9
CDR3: CASSLPGISVYEQYF

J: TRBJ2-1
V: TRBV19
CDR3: CASSLNGGNEQFF

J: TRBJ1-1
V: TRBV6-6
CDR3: CASSYSQGTEAFF

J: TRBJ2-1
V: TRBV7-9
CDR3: CASSISRDLNEQFF